These T cell receptor beta chains were read from a single sample in a study of blood T cell repertoires in COVID-19. Sequencing was performed with immunoSEQ multiplex PCR; in TCRdb, only in-frame clones are kept and a portion is missing. The top ten clones hold 0.86% of a sample with around 400,000 clones, approximately 90% of them seen once. The source material was PBMCs or T cells enriched from blood (not recorded which). Every receptor here comes from a woman in her 40s who had been exposed to COVID-19. Both conserved end residues are part of each CDR3. A D gene is named only where the DNA matches it firmly.

D gene: NA; CDR3 length: 13; J gene: TRBJ1-1; V gene: TRBV12-5; CDR3 DNA: TGTGCTAGTGGTTCCCCATCGAACACTGAAGCTTTCTTT; CDR3 protein: CASGSPSNTEAFF
D gene: TRBD1; CDR3 length: 13; J gene: TRBJ1-2; V gene: TRBV25-1; CDR3 DNA: TGTGCCAGCAGTGTACAGGGGGCTTATGGCTACACCTTC; CDR3 protein: CASSVQGAYGYTF
D gene: NA; CDR3 length: 16; J gene: TRBJ1-1; V gene: TRBV29-1; CDR3 DNA: TGCAGCGTTGGCCTTGATGGAACAGGGACGAACACTGAAGCTTTCTTT; CDR3 protein: CSVGLDGTGTNTEAFF
D gene: TRBD2; CDR3 length: 13; J gene: TRBJ2-7; V gene: TRBV10-2; CDR3 DNA: TGCGCCAGCAGTGTCCCGGGAGGCTACGAGCAGTACTTC; CDR3 protein: CASSVPGGYEQYF
D gene: NA; CDR3 length: 15; J gene: TRBJ1-1; V gene: TRBV4-3; CDR3 DNA: TGCGCCAGCAGCCAAGGTCGAGAACCGAACACTGAAGCTTTCTTT; CDR3 protein: CASSQGREPNTEAFF
D gene: TRBD1; CDR3 length: 14; J gene: TRBJ2-5; V gene: TRBV24-1; CDR3 DNA: TGTGCCACCAGTGAGGGACAGGGGGTAGAGACCCAGTACTTC; CDR3 protein: CATSEGQGVETQYF
D gene: NA; CDR3 length: 14; J gene: TRBJ1-1; V gene: TRBV6-5; CDR3 DNA: TGTGCCAGCAGGACCACATGGAGGGGATCTGAAGCTTTCTTT; CDR3 protein: CASRTTWRGSEAFF
D gene: NA; CDR3 length: 15; J gene: TRBJ1-1; V gene: TRBV9; CDR3 DNA: TGTGCCAGCAGCGTAACAGGGACCCTGAACACTGAAGCTTTCTTT; CDR3 protein: CASSVTGTLNTEAFF
D gene: NA; CDR3 length: 13; J gene: TRBJ2-7; V gene: TRBV7-9; CDR3 DNA: TGTGCCAGCAGCTTGGGTTTTCTCGGGGAGCAGTACTTC; CDR3 protein: CASSLGFLGEQYF
D gene: TRBD2; CDR3 length: 18; J gene: TRBJ2-5; V gene: TRBV5-1; CDR3 DNA: TGCGCCAGCAGCCCCAGGATGCGTGGCGGGGGGGCCGGAGAGACCCAGTACTTC; CDR3 protein: CASSPRMRGGGAGETQYF
D gene: TRBD2; CDR3 length: 16; J gene: TRBJ2-3; V gene: TRBV2; CDR3 DNA: TGTGCCAGCGGGAGGGATCCTCACCCTAGCACAGATACGCAGTATTTT; CDR3 protein: CASGRDPHPSTDTQYF